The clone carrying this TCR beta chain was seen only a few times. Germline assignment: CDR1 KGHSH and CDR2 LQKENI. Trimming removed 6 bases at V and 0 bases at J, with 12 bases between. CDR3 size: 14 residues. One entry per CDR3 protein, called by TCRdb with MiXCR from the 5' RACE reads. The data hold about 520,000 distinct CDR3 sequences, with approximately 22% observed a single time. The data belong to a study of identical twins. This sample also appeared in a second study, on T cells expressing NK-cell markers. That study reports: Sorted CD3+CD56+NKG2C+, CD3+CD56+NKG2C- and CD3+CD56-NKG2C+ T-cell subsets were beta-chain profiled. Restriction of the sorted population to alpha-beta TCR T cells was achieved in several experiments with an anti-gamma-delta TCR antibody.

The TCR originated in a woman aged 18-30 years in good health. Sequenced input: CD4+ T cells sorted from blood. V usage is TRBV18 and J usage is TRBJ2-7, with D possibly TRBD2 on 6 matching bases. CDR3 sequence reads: CASSGTESSYEQYF. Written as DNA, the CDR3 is TGTGCCAGCTCTGGGACTGAGAGCTCCTACGAGCAGTACTTC.